This T cell receptor beta chain is drawn from a study of blood T cell repertoires in COVID-19 (dated by TCRdb to the early 2020s). Broadly, across the study: Samples from collaborators originated in the United States, Italy and Spain and spanned both the acute and convalescent phases of COVID-19. The repertoires were released in a freely available public database intended as a resource for research on the immune response to SARS-CoV-2. The material from the prospective study consisted of cDNA or gDNA derived from T cells, B-cell-depleted T cells, or PBMCs. Sample metadata almost always included a de-identified subject ID, COVID-19 status, age in years and sex. The dataset comprised deeply sampled blood TCRbeta repertoires from subjects exposed to, actively infected with, or recovered from COVID-19. The samples were drawn from two sources: the first 160 participants of the ongoing ImmuneRACE study, and 950 to 1,500 subjects contributed by 6 global collaborators. Where available, HLA class I and class II types were obtained from metadata supplied by the sample provider rather than from assay-based typing.

Whole blood was collected in K2EDTA tubes by collaborating institutions according to the institutions' own protocols. For TCRbeta analysis, collaborator samples were shipped as frozen whole blood, as isolated PBMCs, or as DNA extracted from either sample type. The immunoSEQ Assay, a bias-controlled multiplex PCR, was used to amplify TCRbeta CDR3 regions from genomic DNA. On the authors' methods: Within the assay, amplification of reference gene primers was used to estimate how many nucleated cells each sample contained. To quantify the absolute abundance of each unique TCRbeta CDR3 rearrangement, sequence reads were collapsed and filtered. Productive Simpson clonality was computed per sample as the square root of Simpson's diversity index over productive rearrangements. TCRdb took this table from immuneACCESS and kept in-frame rearrangements with V and J called. Such tables lack part of the clones; where checked against another copy, unresolved V genes explain under half of the gap, and the rest is unexplained. V, J and clone size were drawn from that table, and D and trimming were deduced from the DNA. The sample table holds 150,000 to 200,000 clones, of which about 90% were seen once. The ten largest clones represent approximately 3% of the sample.

The study at large found these results: The amount of clinical and demographic metadata varied by source and participant and was provided uncurated.

A word on this clone: The clone's antigen remains unknown. No base-level quality is on record; no much larger clone is a single base apart. The sample has other DNA sequences that encode this CDR3 too.

Sequencing used peripheral blood. This TCR was recovered from a man aged 55 to 70 with acute or convalescent COVID-19.

CDR3 loop: CASRRGQHTEAFF. The sequenced DNA: TGTGCCAGCAGGCGAGGACAGCACACTGAAGCTTTCTTT. The chain is encoded by TRBV12-3 or TRBV12-4 joined to TRBJ1-1; the D gene is possibly TRBD1, with 6 bases matching. Deletion took 6 bases off V and 3 bases off J, with a span of 11 bases between the germline ends. Inclusive of the bounding cysteine and phenylalanine, the CDR3 is 13 residues long. The only DNA kept is the CDR3, 39 bases in frame from the first base.